The 18 T cell receptor beta chains below were found in one sample sequenced in a study of spatial heterogeneity in lung cancer. TCRdb re-derived calls from the 5' RACE reads in MiXCR, one entry per CDR3 protein. The sample lists approximately 27,000 distinct CDR3 sequences, 4.5% to 7.5% occurring once. The time point was: blood at routine non-recurrence follow-up after resection. Unsorted samples of tumor, nontumor lung or frozen PBMC had their whole RNA sequenced. Material: PBMCs, obtained at follow-up. These receptor sequences come from a male donor with early-stage non-small cell lung cancer.

This clonotype was seen more than once but under ten times. V and J are TRBV24-1 and TRBJ2-1; 8 bases match TRBD1. The CDR3 spans 14 residues. Per germline, CDR1 KGHDR and CDR2 SFDVKD. The ends lost 8 bases at V and 6 bases at J; junction bases unmatched: 8. The DNA for the CDR3 is TGTGCCACCAATTCCGGACAGGGTAGCAATGAGCAGTTCTTC. Translating gives CATNSGQGSNEQFF.

This clonotype has a count of ten or more. The chain employs TRBV7-9 and TRBJ1-2; 7 bases align to TRBD1. J gave up 5 bases and V 5 bases, and 5 bases lay outside the gene matches. Germline V gene lookup returns CDR1 SEHNR and CDR2 FQNEAQ (reference sequence). The CDR3 consists of 13 residues. The CDR3 here is CASSPGTAYGYTF. For the CDR3, the DNA is TGTGCCAGCAGCCCCGGGACAGCTTATGGCTACACCTTC.

In its sample, this clonotype was seen many times. The chain employs TRBV18 and TRBJ2-2, with a possible D match to TRBD2 (5 bases). Germline V gene sequence: CDR1 KGHSH, CDR2 LQKENI. The CDR3 has 13 amino acids. Trimming shortened V by 0 bases and J by 6 bases, and 5 bases separated the two germline ends. CDR3 DNA: TGTGCCAGCTCACCACCGGGAGCCGGGGAGCTGTTTTTT. Translating it yields CASSPPGAGELFF.

There are many counts of this clonotype. CDR3 DNA sequence: TGCGCCAGCAGCCCGGAAGGACAGCTTAATTCACCCCTCCACTTT. Its translation: CASSPEGQLNSPLHF. The chain couples TRBV5-1 to TRBJ1-6; a possible D gene is TRBD1 (6 bases). Trimming cost V 4 bases and J 6 bases, with 14 bases left between them. The CDR3 spans 15 residues. CDR1 is SGHRS, CDR2 YFSETQ, per germline.

The table lists this clonotype with many counts. The chain recombines TRBV30 with TRBJ1-5; D gene ambiguous. Germline lookup yields CDR1 GTSNPN and CDR2 SVGIG (reference sequence). V gave up 0 bases and J gave up 3 bases, with 6 bases separating them. The CDR3 consists of 13 residues. The CDR3 DNA follows: TGTGCCTGGAGTGTCCAGACCAATCAGCCCCAGCATTTT. Its translation is CAWSVQTNQPQHF. Based on the CDR3 plus reference TRBV30 and TRBJ1-5, the full variable domain is SQTIHQWPATLVQPVGSPLSLECTVEGTSNPNLYWYRQAAGRGLQLLFYSVGIGQISSEVPQNLSASRPQDRQFILSSKKLLLSDSGFYLCAWSVQTNQPQHFGDGTRLSIL.

Many counts were recorded for this clonotype. The CDR3 reads CASSLDSDTGELFF. In DNA form, the CDR3 reads TGCGCCAGCAGCTTGGACAGCGACACCGGGGAGCTGTTTTTT. This chain connects TRBV5-1 to TRBJ2-2, with D hard to call. The CDR3 runs to 14 residues. V lost 0 bases and J lost 3, with 6 bases in between. From germline, CDR1 is SGHRS and CDR2 YFSETQ.

In its sample, this clonotype was seen a few times. This chain joins TRBV6-5 and TRBJ2-2; D gene ambiguous. The V gene's germline CDR1 is MNHEY and CDR2 SVGAGI. Trimming took off 6 bases at V and 1 base at J, with 27 bases between the two ends. The CDR3 runs to 20 residues. The CDR3 loop is CASRPVGFLNLGENTGELFF. CDR3 in DNA: TGTGCCAGCAGGCCAGTGGGCTTTCTAAATTTGGGCGAGAACACCGGGGAGCTGTTTTTT.

This clonotype is labeled as medium-sized. This sequence joins TRBV30 and TRBJ1-1, with unresolved D. CDR3 size: 13 residues. Trimming removed 1 base at V and 2 bases at J, with 8 bases between. Germline lookup yields CDR1 GTSNPN and CDR2 SVGIG (reference sequence). CDR3 sequence reads: CAWSGRPNTEAFF. In DNA form, the CDR3 reads TGTGCCTGGAGTGGCCGACCTAACACTGAAGCTTTCTTT.

V and J are TRBV18 and TRBJ1-3; 7 nucleotides match TRBD1. V gave up 3 bases and J gave up 0 bases; unmatched junction bases: 11. CDR1 is KGHSH and CDR2 is LQKENI in the germline V gene. The CDR3 covers 18 residues. DNA for the CDR3: TGTGCCAGCTCACCTCAAGGCCGGGACAGCTACTCTGGAAACACCATATATTTT. Amino acids: CASSPQGRDSYSGNTIYF.

This clonotype was counted at least ten times. The gene calls are TRBV18 and TRBJ1-3, with 7 bases that match TRBD1. The CDR3 has 18 residues. CDR1 is KGHSH and CDR2 is LQKENI in the germline V gene. Trimming took 5 bases from V and 0 from J; bases not matched to a gene: 13. CDR3 region: CASSSEGTALSSGNTIYF. The CDR3 nucleotides read TGTGCCAGCTCATCAGAGGGGACAGCCTTAAGCTCTGGAAACACCATATATTTT. Complete variable domain (other parts from reference TRBV18 and TRBJ1-3): NAGVMQNPRHLVRRRGQEARLRCSPMKGHSHVYWYRQLPEEGLKFMVYLQKENIIDESGMPKERFSAEFPKEGPSILRIQQVVRGDSAAYFCASSSEGTALSSGNTIYFGEGSWLTVV.

This clonotype was detected ten times or more. The gene calls are TRBV11-2 and TRBJ2-3, with 7 bases that match TRBD2. Per germline, CDR1 SGHAT and CDR2 FQNNGV. The CDR3 sequence is 16 residues long. V shed 1 base, J shed 0 bases, and the junction held 4 bases outside the gene matches. The DNA for the CDR3 is TGTGCCAGCAGCTTAGCGGGCGGGGGTAGCACAGATACGCAGTATTTT. It encodes CASSLAGGGSTDTQYF.

This clonotype has ten or more counts. The J gene is TRBJ2-1, the V gene TRBV12-3 or TRBV12-4; maybe TRBD2 (6 bases). With 1 base removed from V and 3 bases from J, the gap between germline ends came to 13 bases. The CDR3 covers 16 residues. The CDR3 sequence is CASSLVRDSIYNEQFF. The CDR3 nucleotides are TGTGCCAGCAGTTTAGTGCGGGACTCGATCTACAATGAGCAGTTCTTC.

This clonotype was picked up many times. The rearrangement joins TRBV15 to TRBJ2-7; 9 bases are a match to TRBD1. The V gene's germline CDR1 is LNHNV and CDR2 YYDKDF (reference sequence). J lost 2 bases, V lost 3 bases, and 2 bases had no gene match. The CDR3 totals 14 residues. CDR3 residues: CATSRDRGTYEQYF. CDR3 in DNA: TGTGCCACCAGCAGGGACAGGGGCACCTACGAGCAGTACTTC.

The chain has TRBV12-3 or TRBV12-4 and TRBJ2-3; the match to TRBD2 covers 7 bases. CDR3 length: 16 residues. V shed 4 bases and J 0 bases; nucleotides not matched to a gene: 7. DNA for the CDR3: TGTGCCAGCAGTTCCCCTAGCGGTCCCAGCACAGATACGCAGTATTTT. Its translation: CASSSPSGPSTDTQYF.

This clonotype was seen more than once but under ten times. J is TRBJ2-5 and V is TRBV18; D is uncertain. The germline V gene encodes CDR1 KGHSH and CDR2 LQKENI. The CDR3 is 12 amino acids. The V and J ends lost 3 bases and 1 base respectively, with 3 bases between them. The CDR3 region has the DNA TGTGCCAGCTCACCGATCCAAGAGACCCAGTACTTC. Protein product: CASSPIQETQYF.

This clonotype was found many times. V gene TRBV7-6 combines with J gene TRBJ2-1; no reliable D call. Trimming removed 0 bases from V and 0 bases from J, with 12 bases in between. Germline-derived CDR1 and CDR2 are SGHVS and FNYEAQ. This CDR3 spans 17 amino acids. The CDR3 DNA reads as TGTGCCAGCAGCTTAGCGCTGGCGGCAAGCTCCTACAATGAGCAGTTCTTC. It yields the protein CASSLALAASSYNEQFF.

This clonotype was counted at least ten times. The CDR3 DNA sequence: TGTGCCAGCAGCTTGGGACCGAGCCTAGAAGAGCAGTACTTC. Protein sequence: CASSLGPSLEEQYF. V usage is TRBV5-5 and J usage is TRBJ2-7; no clear D. The CDR3 runs to 14 residues. The V gene lost 0 bases and the J gene lost 7 bases, with 14 bases spanning the gap. Germline CDR1 reads SGHKS; CDR2 reads YYEKEE (reference sequence).

The V and J genes are TRBV15 and TRBJ1-5; the D gene is possibly TRBD1 (5 bases). The V and J ends lost 1 base and 4 bases respectively, with 11 bases between them. The CDR3 loop spans 15 amino acids. The V gene's germline CDR1 is LNHNV and CDR2 YYDKDF (reference sequence). CDR3 sequence: CATSRGLGENQPQHF. As DNA, the CDR3 is TGTGCCACCAGCAGAGGGTTGGGGGAAAATCAGCCCCAGCATTTT.